This T cell receptor (beta chain) was sequenced for a study of shared clonotypes between healthy human individuals. V dropped 5 bases and J dropped 8 bases, with 17 bases sitting between them. The CDR3 loop spans 14 amino acids. Germline values: CDR1 SGHRS, CDR2 YFSETQ. Data came from immunoSEQ multiplex PCR; TCRdb stores just in-frame clones and leaves some out. The sample holds some 800,000 clones, roughly 92% seen once. Naive CD8 cells comprised CD45RO-negative, CCR7-positively selected cells, excluding terminally differentiated effector memory CD45RA+ cells. The sequence came from a man aged 25 to 40 in good health. The rearrangement uses TRBV5-1 and TRBJ2-1; no clear D gene. Sequenced input: naive CD8+ T cells sorted from blood. The CDR3 DNA is TGCGCCAGCAGATCCGGACCCTCCTCGGATGAGCAGTTCTTC. This codes for CASRSGPSSDEQFF.